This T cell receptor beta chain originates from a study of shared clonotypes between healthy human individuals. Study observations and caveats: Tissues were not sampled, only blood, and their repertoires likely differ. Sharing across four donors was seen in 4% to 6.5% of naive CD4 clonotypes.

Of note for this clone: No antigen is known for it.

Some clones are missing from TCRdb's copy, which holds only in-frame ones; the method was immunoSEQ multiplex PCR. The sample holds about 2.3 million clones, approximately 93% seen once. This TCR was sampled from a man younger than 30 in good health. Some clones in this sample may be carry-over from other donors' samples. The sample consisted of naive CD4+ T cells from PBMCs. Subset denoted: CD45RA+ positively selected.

The CDR3 DNA reads as TGTGCCAGCAGCCCCCTCGTCTATGGCTACACCTTC. This codes for CASSPLVYGYTF. The chain joins TRBV9 to TRBJ1-2, with D unresolved. This CDR3 has 12 amino acids. Germline assignment: CDR1 SGDLS and CDR2 YYNGEE. The V gene lost 4 bases and the J gene lost 4 bases, with 8 bases spanning the gap.